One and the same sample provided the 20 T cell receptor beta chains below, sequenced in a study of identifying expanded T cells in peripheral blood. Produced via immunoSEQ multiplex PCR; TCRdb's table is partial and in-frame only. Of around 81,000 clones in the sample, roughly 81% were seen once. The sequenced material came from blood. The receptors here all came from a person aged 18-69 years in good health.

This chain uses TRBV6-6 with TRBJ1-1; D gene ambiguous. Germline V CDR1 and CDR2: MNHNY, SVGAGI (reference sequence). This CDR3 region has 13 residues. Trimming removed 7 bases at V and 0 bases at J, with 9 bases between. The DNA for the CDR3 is TGTGCCAGCACGAAGGCTCTGAACACTGAAGCTTTCTTT. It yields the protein CASTKALNTEAFF.

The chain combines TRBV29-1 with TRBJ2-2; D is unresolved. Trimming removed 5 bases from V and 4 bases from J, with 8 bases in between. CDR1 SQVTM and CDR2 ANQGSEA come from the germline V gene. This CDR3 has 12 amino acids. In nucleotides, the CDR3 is TGCAGCGTTCGTCCTCCCACCGGGGAGCTGTTTTTT. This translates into CSVRPPTGELFF.

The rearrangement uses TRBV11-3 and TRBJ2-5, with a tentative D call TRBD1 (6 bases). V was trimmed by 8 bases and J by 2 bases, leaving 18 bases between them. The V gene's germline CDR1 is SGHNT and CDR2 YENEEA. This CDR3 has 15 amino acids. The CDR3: CASGQGQTPQETQYF. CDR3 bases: TGTGCCAGCGGCCAGGGGCAGACCCCTCAAGAGACCCAGTACTTC.

The CDR3 DNA reads TGCGCCAGCAGAGTAGGACCTAGCTCTGGAAACACCATATATTTT. This translates into CASRVGPSSGNTIYF. V usage is TRBV10-2 and J usage is TRBJ1-3; D not resolved. Trimming cost V 6 bases and J 0 bases, with 12 bases left between them. There are 15 residues in the CDR3. The V gene's germline CDR1 is WSHSY and CDR2 SAAADI.

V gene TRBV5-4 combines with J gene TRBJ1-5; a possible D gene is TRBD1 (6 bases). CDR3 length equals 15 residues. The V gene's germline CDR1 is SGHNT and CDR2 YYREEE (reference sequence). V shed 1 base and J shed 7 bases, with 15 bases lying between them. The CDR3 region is CASSLTGIIWQPQHF. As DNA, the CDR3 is TGTGCCAGCAGCTTGACAGGGATTATTTGGCAGCCCCAGCATTTT.

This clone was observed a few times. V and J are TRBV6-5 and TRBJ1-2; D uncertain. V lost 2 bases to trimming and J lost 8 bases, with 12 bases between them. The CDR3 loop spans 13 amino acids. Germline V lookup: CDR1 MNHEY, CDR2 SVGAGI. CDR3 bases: TGTGCCAGCAGTTACCCAGATTCTAGAGGCTACACCTTC. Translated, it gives CASSYPDSRGYTF.

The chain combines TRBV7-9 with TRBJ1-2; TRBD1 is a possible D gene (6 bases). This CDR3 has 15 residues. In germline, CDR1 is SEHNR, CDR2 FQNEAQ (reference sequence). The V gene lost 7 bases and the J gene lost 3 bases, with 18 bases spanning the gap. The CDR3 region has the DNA TGTGCCAGCATCCCTTCCGCGACAGGTTACTATGGCTACACCTTC. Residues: CASIPSATGYYGYTF.

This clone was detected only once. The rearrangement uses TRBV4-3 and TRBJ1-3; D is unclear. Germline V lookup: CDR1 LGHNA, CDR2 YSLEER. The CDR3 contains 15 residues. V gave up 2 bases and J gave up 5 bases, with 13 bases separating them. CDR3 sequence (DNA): TGCGCCAGCAGCCAACACCAGAAAAGCAGAAACACCATATATTTT. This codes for CASSQHQKSRNTIYF.

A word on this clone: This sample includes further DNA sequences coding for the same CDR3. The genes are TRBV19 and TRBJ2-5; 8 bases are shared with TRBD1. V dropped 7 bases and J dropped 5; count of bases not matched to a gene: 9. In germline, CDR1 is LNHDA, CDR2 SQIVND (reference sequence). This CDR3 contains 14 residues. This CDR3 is CASTPRGRGETQYF. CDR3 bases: TGTGCCAGTACCCCCAGGGGGCGCGGGGAGACCCAGTACTTC. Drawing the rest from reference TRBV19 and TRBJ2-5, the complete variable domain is DGGITQSPKYLFRKEGQNVTLSCEQNLNHDAMYWYRQDPGQGLRLIYYSQIVNDFQKGDIAEGYSVSREKKESFPLTVTSAQKNPTAFYLCASTPRGRGETQYFGPGTRLLVL.

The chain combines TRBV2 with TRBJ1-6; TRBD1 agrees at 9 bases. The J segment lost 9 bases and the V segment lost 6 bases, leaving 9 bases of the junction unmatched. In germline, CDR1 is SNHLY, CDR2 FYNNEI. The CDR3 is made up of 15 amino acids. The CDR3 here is CASRDRGGVGSPLHF. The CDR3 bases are TGTGCCAGCAGGGACAGGGGAGGAGTCGGTTCACCCCTCCACTTT.

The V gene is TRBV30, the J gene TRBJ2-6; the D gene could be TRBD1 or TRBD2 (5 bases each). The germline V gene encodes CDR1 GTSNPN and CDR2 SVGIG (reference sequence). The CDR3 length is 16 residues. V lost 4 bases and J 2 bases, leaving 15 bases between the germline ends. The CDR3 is CAWKLGRRTGANVLTF. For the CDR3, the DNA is TGTGCCTGGAAACTGGGACGGAGAACTGGGGCCAACGTCCTGACTTTC.

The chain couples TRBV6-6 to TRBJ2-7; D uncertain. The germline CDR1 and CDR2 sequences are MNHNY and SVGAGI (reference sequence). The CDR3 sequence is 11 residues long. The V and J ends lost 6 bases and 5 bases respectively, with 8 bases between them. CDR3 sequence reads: CASSLYNEQYF. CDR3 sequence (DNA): TGTGCCAGCAGCCTTTATAACGAGCAGTACTTC.

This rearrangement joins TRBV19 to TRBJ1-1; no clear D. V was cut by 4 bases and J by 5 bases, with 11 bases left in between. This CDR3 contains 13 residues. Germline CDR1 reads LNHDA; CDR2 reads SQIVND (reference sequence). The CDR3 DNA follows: TGTGCCAGTAGTAGAGGCCAGAGGACTGAAGCTTTCTTT. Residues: CASSRGQRTEAFF.

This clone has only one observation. The CDR3: CASGLAGDYEQYF. The CDR3 DNA reads as TGTGCTAGTGGTTTGGCGGGCGACTACGAGCAGTACTTC. The gene calls are TRBV12-5 and TRBJ2-7; D uncertain. The V and J ends lost 1 base and 3 bases respectively, with 7 bases between them. Germline assignment: CDR1 LGHNT and CDR2 FRNRAP. This CDR3 has 13 residues.

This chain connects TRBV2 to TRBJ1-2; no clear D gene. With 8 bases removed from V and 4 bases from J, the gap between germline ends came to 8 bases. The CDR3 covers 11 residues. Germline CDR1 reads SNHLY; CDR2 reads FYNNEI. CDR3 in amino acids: CASLGGYGYTF. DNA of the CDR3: TGTGCCAGCCTGGGAGGCTATGGCTACACCTTC.

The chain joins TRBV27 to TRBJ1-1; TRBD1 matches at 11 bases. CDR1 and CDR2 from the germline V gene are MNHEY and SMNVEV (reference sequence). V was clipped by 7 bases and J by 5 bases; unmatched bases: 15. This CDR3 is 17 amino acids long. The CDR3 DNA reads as TGTGCCAGCATCAGTCCCTCCATCCGGGACAGGGGGACTGAAGCTTTCTTT. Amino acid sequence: CASISPSIRDRGTEAFF.

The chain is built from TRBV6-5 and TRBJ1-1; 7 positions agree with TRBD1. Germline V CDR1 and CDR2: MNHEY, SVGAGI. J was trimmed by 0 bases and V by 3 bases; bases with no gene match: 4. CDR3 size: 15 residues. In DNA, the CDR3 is TGTGCCAGCAGTTATCAGGGACAGATGAACACTGAAGCTTTCTTT. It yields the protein CASSYQGQMNTEAFF.

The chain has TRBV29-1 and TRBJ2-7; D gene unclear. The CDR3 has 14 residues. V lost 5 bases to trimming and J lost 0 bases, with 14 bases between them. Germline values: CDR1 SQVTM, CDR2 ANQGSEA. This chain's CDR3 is CSVLSKLTSYEQYF. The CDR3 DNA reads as TGCAGCGTTCTCAGCAAACTAACCTCCTACGAGCAGTACTTC.

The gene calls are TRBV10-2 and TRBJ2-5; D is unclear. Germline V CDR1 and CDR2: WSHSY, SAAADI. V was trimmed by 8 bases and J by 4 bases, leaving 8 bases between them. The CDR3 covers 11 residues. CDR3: CASRLGETQYF. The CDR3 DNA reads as TGCGCCAGCCGATTAGGAGAGACCCAGTACTTC.

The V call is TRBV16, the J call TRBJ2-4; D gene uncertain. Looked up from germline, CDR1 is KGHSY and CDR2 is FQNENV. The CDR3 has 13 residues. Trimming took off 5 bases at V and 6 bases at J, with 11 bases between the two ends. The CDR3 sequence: CASSATEVNIQYF. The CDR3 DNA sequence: TGTGCCAGCAGCGCAACCGAGGTAAACATTCAGTACTTC.